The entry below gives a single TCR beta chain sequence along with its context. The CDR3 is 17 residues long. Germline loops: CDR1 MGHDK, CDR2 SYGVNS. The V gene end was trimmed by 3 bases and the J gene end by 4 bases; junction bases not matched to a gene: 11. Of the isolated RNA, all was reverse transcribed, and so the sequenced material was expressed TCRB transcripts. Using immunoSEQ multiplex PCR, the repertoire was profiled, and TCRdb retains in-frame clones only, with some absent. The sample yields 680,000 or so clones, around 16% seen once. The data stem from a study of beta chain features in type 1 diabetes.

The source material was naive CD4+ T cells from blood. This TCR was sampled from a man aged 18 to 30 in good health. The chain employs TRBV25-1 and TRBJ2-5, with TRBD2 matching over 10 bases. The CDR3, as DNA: TGTGCCAGCAGTGACGGGCAACTAGCGGGGCAGGCAGAGACCCAGTACTTC. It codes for CASSDGQLAGQAETQYF.